The T cell receptor beta chain described here comes from a study of cytomegalovirus exposure and HLA in healthy donors. The germline V gene has CDR1 SEHNR and CDR2 FQNEAQ (reference sequence). The V gene lost 1 base and the J gene lost 7 bases, with 7 bases spanning the gap. The CDR3 loop spans 12 amino acids. This PCR relied on a set of 60 Vbeta primers and 13 Jbeta primers. Per the study methods: Approximately 10 million shared chains were among some 80 million unique TCR beta chains counted in a later analysis. The assay was immunoSEQ multiplex PCR, and TCRdb's table has in-frame clones only and misses some. The D gene and trimming were derived from the DNA, and the V and J assignments and clone size from that table. Altogether over 110,000 clones are present, 82% being singletons, with the ten largest covering around 2.5%.

Sequences were obtained from PBMCs. This clonotype was obtained from a male donor in good health and CMV-seronegative. This rearrangement joins TRBV7-9 to TRBJ1-2, with D unresolved. As DNA, the CDR3 is TGTGCCAGCAGCTTAGGGGAGTTTGGCTACACCTTC. This gives the protein CASSLGEFGYTF.